This T cell receptor beta chain was captured by sequencing in a study of regulatory T cells in long-lasting Graves disease. Across the study: The criterion for persistent Graves' disease was over 5 years of antithyroid drugs with positive TSH receptor antibodies.

Study-wide points: It was in persistent disease that TRBV28, TRBJ1-2 and TRBJ2-5 were favored.

Concerning this clonotype itself: Its antigen is unknown.

The CDR3 has 15 residues. V was pared by 3 bases and J by 3 bases, with 4 bases of the junction left unmatched. This sample's time point: persistent/refractory GD, antithyroid drugs over 5 years with positive TRAb. PBMCs were the source of the RNA used for TCR sequencing. EDTA tubes held approximately 10 milliliters of peripheral blood from each patient. Construction of the TCR beta libraries employed iRepertoire HTBI primers in conjunction with Arm-PCR of CDR3 regions. TCRdb processed the multiplex PCR reads anew with MiXCR; each CDR3 protein has one entry. The sample has fewer than 600,000 distinct CDR3 sequences, 20% to 25% seen once; the top ten hold less than 15%.

J is TRBJ2-7 and V is TRBV12-3 or TRBV12-4, with 11 positions matching TRBD1. Source: peripheral blood mononuclear cells (PBMCs), taken when the disease was refractory, from a patient treated with antithyroid drugs. The TCR originated in a female donor with Graves disease. CDR3 sequence reads: CASSFGTGGGYEQYF. The CDR3 DNA reads TGTGCCAGCAGTTTTGGGACAGGGGGTGGCTACGAGCAGTACTTC.